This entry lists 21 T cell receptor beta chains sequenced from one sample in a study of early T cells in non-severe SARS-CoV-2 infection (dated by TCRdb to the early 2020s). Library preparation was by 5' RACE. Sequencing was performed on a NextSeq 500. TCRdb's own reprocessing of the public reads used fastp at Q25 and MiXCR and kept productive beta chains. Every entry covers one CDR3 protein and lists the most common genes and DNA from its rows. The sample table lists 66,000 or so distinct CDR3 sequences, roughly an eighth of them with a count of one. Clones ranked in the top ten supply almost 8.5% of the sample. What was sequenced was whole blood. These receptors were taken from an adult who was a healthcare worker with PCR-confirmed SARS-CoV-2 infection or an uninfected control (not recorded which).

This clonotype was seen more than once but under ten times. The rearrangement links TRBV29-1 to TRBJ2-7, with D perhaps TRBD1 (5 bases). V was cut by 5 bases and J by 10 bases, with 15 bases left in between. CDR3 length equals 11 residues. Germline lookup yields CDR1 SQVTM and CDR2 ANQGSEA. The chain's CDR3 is CSVSETANQYF. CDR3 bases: TGCAGCGTTAGCGAGACAGCGAACCAGTACTTC.

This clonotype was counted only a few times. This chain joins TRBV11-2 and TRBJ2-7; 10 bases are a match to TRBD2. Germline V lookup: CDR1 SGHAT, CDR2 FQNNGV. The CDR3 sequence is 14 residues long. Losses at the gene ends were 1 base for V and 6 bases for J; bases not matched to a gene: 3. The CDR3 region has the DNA TGTGCCAGCAGCTTAGTAGCGGGAGGCGGCGAGCAGTACTTC. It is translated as CASSLVAGGGEQYF. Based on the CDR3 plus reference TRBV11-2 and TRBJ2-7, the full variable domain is EAGVAQSPRYKIIEKRQSVAFWCNPISGHATLYWYQQILGQGPKLLIQFQNNGVVDDSQLPKDRFSAERLKGVDSTLKIQPAKLEDSAVYLCASSLVAGGGEQYFGPGTRLTVT.

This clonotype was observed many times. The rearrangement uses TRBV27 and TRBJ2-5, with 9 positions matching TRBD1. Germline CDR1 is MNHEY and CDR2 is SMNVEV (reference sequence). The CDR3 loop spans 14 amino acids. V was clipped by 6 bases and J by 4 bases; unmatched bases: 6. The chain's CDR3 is CASSGTGRTETQYF. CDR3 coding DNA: TGTGCCAGCAGCGGGACAGGGAGGACAGAGACCCAGTACTTC.

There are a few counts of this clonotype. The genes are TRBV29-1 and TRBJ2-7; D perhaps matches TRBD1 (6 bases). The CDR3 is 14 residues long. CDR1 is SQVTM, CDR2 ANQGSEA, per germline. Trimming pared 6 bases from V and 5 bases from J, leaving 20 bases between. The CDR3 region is CSVRSGEVFHEQYF. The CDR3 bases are TGCAGCGTGCGATCAGGGGAAGTATTCCACGAGCAGTACTTC.

The CDR3 DNA is TGTGCCAGCAGCTTCCAGTTGCGCAATCAGCCCCAGCATTTT. Protein: CASSFQLRNQPQHF. This rearrangement joins TRBV28 to TRBJ1-5, with D hard to call. Germline CDR1 is MDHEN and CDR2 is SYDVKM. Deletions cut 6 bases from V and 2 bases from J, with 11 bases between. The length of the CDR3 is 14 residues.

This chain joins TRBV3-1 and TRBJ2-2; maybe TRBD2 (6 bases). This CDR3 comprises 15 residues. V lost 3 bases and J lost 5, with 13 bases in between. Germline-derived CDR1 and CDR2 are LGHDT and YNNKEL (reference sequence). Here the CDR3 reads CASSHARGRTGELFF. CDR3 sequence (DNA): TGTGCCAGCAGCCATGCCCGGGGGAGGACCGGGGAGCTGTTTTTT.

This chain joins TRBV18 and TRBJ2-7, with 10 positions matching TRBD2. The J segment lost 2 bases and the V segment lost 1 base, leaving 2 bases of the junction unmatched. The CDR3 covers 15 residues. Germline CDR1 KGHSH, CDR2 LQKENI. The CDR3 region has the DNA TGTGCCAGCTCACCACGGACTAGCGGCACCTACGAGCAGTACTTC. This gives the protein CASSPRTSGTYEQYF.

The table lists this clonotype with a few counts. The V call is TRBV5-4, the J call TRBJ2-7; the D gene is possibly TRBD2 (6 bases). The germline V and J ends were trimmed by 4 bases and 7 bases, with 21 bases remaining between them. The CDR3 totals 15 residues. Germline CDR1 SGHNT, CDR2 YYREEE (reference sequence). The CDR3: CASSPRLAVAGEQYF. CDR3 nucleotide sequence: TGTGCCAGCAGCCCCCGGCTAGCCGTGGCGGGGGAGCAGTACTTC.

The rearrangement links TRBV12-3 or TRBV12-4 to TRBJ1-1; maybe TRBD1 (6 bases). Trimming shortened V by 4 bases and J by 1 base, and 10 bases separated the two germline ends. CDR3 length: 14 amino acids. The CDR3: CASSSTGTNTEAFF. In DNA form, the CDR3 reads TGTGCCAGCAGTTCGACAGGAACGAACACTGAAGCTTTCTTT.

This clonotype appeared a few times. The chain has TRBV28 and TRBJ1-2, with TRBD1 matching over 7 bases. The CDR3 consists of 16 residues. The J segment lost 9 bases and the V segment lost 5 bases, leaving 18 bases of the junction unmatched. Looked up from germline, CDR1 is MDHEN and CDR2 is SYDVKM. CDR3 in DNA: TGTGCCAGCAGTCTTCCGACCGTCGAGGGGGCTTGGCGCTACACCTTC. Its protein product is CASSLPTVEGAWRYTF.

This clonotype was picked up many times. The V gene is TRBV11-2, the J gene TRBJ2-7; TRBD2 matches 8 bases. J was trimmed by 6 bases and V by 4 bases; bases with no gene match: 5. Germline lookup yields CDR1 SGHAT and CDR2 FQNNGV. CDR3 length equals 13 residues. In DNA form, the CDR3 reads TGTGCCAGCAGCTCGATCCGGGGGGGCGAGCAGTACTTC. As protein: CASSSIRGGEQYF.

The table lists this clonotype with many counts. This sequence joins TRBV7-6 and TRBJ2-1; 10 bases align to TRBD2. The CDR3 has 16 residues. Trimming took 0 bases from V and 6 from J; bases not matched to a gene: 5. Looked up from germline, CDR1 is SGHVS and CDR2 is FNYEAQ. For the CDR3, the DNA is TGTGCCAGCAGCTTAGCGGTTACTAGCGGGATCAATGAGCAGTTCTTC. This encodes CASSLAVTSGINEQFF.

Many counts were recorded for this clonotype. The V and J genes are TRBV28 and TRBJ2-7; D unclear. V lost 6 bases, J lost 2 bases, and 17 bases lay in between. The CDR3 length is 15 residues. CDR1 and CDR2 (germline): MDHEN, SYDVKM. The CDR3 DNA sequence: TGTGCCAGCAGCTCCGATGGGGTACGAACCTACGAGCAGTACTTC. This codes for CASSSDGVRTYEQYF. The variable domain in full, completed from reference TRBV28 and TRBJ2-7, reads DVKVTQSSRYLVKRTGEKVFLECVQDMDHENMFWYRQDPGLGLRLIYFSYDVKMKEKGDIPEGYSVSREKKERFSLILESASTNQTSMYLCASSSDGVRTYEQYFGPGTRLTVT.

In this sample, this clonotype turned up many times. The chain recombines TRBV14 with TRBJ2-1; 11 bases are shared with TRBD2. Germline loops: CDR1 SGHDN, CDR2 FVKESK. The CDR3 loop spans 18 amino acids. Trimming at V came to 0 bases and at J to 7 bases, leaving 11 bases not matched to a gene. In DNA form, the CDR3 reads TGTGCCAGCAGCCAAGATAATGGGGTGACTAGCGGGATTAATGAGCAGTTCTTC. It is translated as CASSQDNGVTSGINEQFF.

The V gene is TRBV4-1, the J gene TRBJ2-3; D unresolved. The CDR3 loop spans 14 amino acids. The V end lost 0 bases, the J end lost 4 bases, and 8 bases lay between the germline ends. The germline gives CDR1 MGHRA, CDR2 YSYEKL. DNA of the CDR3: TGCGCCAGCAGCCAAGAAGACGGGCCAGATACGCAGTATTTT. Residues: CASSQEDGPDTQYF.

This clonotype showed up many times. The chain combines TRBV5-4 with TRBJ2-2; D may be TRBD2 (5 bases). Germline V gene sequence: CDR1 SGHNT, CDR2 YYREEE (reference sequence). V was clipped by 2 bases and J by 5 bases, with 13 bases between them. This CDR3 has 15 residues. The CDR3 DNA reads TGTGCCAGCAGCTTTGTCGCAACTAGTACCGGGGAGCTGTTTTTT. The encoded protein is CASSFVATSTGELFF.

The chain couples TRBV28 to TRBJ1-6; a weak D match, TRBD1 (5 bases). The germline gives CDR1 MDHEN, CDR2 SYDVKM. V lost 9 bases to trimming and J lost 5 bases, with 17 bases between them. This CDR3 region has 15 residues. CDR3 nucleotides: TGTGCCAGTCGCCAGGGAGGGGCTAATAATTCACCCCTCCACTTT. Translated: CASRQGGANNSPLHF.

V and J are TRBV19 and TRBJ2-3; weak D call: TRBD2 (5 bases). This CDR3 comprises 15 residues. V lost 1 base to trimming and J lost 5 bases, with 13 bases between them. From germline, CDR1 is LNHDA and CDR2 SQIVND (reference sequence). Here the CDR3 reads CASSIGGSRGDTQYF. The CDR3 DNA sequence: TGTGCCAGTAGTATAGGGGGTTCTCGGGGAGATACGCAGTATTTT.

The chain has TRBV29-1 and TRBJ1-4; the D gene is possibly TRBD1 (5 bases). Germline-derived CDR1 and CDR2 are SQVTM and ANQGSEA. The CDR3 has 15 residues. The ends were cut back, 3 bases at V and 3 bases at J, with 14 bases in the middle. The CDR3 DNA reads TGCAGCGTTGATGAGAACGGGACGCCTAATGAAAAACTGTTTTTT. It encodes CSVDENGTPNEKLFF.

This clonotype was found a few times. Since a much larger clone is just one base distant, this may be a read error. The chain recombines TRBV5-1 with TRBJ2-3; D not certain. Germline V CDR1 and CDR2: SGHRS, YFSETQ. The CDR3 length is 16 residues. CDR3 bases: TGCGCCAGCAGCTTTTTGATGGACGGACGCACAGATACGCAGTTTTTT. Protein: CASSFLMDGRTDTQFF.

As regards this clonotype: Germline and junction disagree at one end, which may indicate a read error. The CDR3 DNA reads as TGTGCCAGCGGGACTAGCGGGGCCGGGGAGCTTTTTTTT. Translating gives CASGTSGAGELFF. This chain joins TRBV7-6 and TRBJ2-2, with 13 positions matching TRBD2. The CDR3 covers 13 residues. Per the germline V gene, CDR1 is SGHVS and CDR2 is FNYEAQ.